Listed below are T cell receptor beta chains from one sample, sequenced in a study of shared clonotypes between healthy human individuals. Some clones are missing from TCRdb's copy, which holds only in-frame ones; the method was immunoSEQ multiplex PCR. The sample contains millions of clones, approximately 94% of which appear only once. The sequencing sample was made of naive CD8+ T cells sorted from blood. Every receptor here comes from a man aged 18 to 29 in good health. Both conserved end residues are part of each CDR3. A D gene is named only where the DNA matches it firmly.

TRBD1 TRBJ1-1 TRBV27 TGTGCCAGCAGCGACCCGGGACAGGGGGATACTGAAGCTTTCTTT CASSDPGQGDTEAFF
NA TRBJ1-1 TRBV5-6 TGTGCCAGCAGCTTGAACAGGTGGCCCACTGAAGCTTTCTTT CASSLNRWPTEAFF
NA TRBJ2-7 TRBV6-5 TGTGCCAGCGGCACAGTCGATGCCTACGAGCAGTACTTC CASGTVDAYEQYF
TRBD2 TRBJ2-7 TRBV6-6 TGTGCCAGCAACTCAAGACTAGCGGGCACCTACGAGCAGTACTTC CASNSRLAGTYEQYF
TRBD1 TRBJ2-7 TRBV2 TGTGCCAGCAGTGAAACAGCAGGGGGTTCCTACGAGCAGTACTTC CASSETAGGSYEQYF
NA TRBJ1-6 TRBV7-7 TGTGCTAGCAGCTTATCAACCTATAATTCACCCCTCCACTTT CASSLSTYNSPLHF
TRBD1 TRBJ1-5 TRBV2 TGTGCCAGCAGTGGGGGACAGGGCCATCAGCCCCAGCATTTT CASSGGQGHQPQHF
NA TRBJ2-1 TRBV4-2 TGTGCCAGCAGCCAAGGGCTCTTCAATGAGCAGTTCTTC CASSQGLFNEQFF
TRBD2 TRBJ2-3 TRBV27 TGTGCCAGCACCCTAGCGGGAGCGGGAGATACGCAGTATTTT CASTLAGAGDTQYF
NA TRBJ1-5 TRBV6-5 TGTGCCAGCAGTGCCACAGGGTGGTGGAATCAGCCCCAGCATTTT CASSATGWWNQPQHF